The entry below gives a single T cell receptor beta chain sequence along with its context. Its binding antigen is unknown. Per-base qualities were not stored, and no clone one base away is much larger. The entry originates in a study of T cell repertoires in cytomegalovirus infection (dated by TCRdb to the late 2010s). Regarding the research as a whole: The peptide stimulations were aimed at well-studied HLA-B-restricted epitopes as well as recently identified HLA-C-restricted CMV epitopes, whose presentation resists viral immunomodulation. Because public TCR beta signatures pointed to carriage of CMV infection together with the matching HLA type, the HLA type of each donor mattered for the analysis.

These reads were obtained on an Illumina HiSeq 1500. TCRdb handled the public reads itself, with Q25 trimming in fastp and clone calling in MiXCR, and kept productive beta chains. Identical CDR3 protein sequences are pooled into one entry, listed with their most common genes and DNA. The sample includes around 34,000 distinct CDR3 sequences, with approximately 52% observed a single time. The ten largest clones capture 80% to 95% of the sample. In the paper's terms, the treatment or condition label means: in vitro stimulation with specific CMV peptide epitopes to enrich CMV-specific T cells. Study-level results and caveats: In both this cohort and an independent cohort of some 370 donors, the cumulative frequency of public TCR beta family members distinguished carriers of CMV infection plus the relevant HLA type. The ex vivo response was dominated by HLA-C-restricted CMV-specific TCR beta clonotypes, and the single most frequent clonotype in two of eight donors was supplied by these HLA-C-restricted clonotypes.

V ends up 4 bases short and J 0 bases short, with an unmatched junction base count of 9. CDR1 and CDR2, looked up from the germline V gene, are SGHVS and FNYEAQ. Including the terminal cysteine and phenylalanine, the CDR3 comprises 16 residues. Solely the CDR3 DNA is kept, with 48 bases framed from the first base. The chain employs TRBV7-6 and TRBJ2-7; the junction holds 7 bases that match TRBD1. This TCR derives from a human donor in good health (CMV status not recorded). Some clones in this sample may be carry-over from other donors' samples. The sample in question was CD8+ T cells from cultured PBMCs, obtained from culture after CMV antigen stimulation. The DNA is TGTGCCAGCAGCTCCGAAACAGGGGCTTCCTCCTACGAGCAGTACTTC. This gives the protein CASSSETGASSYEQYF.